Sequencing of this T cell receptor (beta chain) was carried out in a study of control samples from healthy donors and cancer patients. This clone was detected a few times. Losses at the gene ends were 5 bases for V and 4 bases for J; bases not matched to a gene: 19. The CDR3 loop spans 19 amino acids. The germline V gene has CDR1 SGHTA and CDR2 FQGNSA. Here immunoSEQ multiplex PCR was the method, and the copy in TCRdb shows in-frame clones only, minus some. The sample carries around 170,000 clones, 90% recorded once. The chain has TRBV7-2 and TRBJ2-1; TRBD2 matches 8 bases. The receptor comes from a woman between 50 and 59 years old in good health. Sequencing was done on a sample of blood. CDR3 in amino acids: CASSPGGGLRGGLYNEQFF. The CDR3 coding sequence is TGTGCCAGCAGCCCGGGAGGGGGGTTGCGCGGGGGCTTATACAATGAGCAGTTCTTC. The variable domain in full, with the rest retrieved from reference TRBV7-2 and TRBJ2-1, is GAGVSQSPSNKVTEKGKDVELRCDPISGHTALYWYRQSLGQGLEFLIYFQGNSAPDKSGLPSDRFSAERTGGSVSTLTIQRTQQEDSAVYLCASSPGGGLRGGLYNEQFFGPGTRLTVL.